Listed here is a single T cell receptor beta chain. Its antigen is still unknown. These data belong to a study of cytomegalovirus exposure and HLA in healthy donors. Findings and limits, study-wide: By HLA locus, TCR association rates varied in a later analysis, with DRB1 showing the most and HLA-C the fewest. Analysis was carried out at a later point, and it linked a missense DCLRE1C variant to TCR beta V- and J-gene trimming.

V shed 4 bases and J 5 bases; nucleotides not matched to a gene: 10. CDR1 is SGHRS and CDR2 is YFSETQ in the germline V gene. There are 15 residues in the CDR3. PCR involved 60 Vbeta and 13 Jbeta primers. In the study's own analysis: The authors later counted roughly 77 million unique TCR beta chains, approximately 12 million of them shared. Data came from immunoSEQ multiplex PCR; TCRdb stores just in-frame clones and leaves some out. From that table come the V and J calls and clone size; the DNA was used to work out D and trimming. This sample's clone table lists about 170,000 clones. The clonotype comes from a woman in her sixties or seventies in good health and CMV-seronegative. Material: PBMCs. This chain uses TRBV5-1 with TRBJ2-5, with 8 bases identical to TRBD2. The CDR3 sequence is CASSQSREAWETQYF. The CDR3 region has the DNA TGCGCCAGCAGCCAGTCGCGGGAGGCTTGGGAGACCCAGTACTTC.